The rows below give T cell receptor beta chains drawn from one sample of a study of blood T cells in healthy people across ages. TCRdb called the 5' RACE reads again in MiXCR, with one record for every CDR3 protein. The sample lists roughly 800,000 distinct CDR3 sequences; 20% to 30% were seen once. These data also formed part of another study, on T cells of mothers and their children.

The source material was blood. The receptor set was obtained from a boy aged 5-17 years in good health. The CDR3 runs from the conserved cysteine through the conserved F or W. The order of the fields is V gene, J gene, CDR3 protein.

TRBV5-1,TRBJ2-7,CASSPQAGTESPQYF
TRBV7-9,TRBJ2-5,CASSFTGGGETQYF
TRBV5-5,TRBJ2-5,CASSFSTGKEQTQYF
TRBV12-5,TRBJ2-5,CASGSRPGGETQYF
TRBV6-1,TRBJ1-2,CASSVDGALDYGYTF
TRBV9,TRBJ1-4,CASSVAGTGKEKLFF
TRBV4-1,TRBJ2-3,CASSPNGGRTDTQYF
TRBV20-1,TRBJ1-4,CSSIGGEAVEKLFF
TRBV12-5,TRBJ2-1,CASGLARSGHGRNEQFF
TRBV19,TRBJ2-1,CASSMELRGGPYNEQFF
TRBV27,-,CASSPERGWGYYEQYF
TRBV5-5,TRBJ2-7,CASSLGDSAYEQYF
TRBV15,TRBJ2-5,CATSRVSRQETQYF
TRBV6-6,TRBJ2-3,CASSHRDRHTDTQYF
TRBV29-1,TRBJ2-1,CSVDGGTYNEQFF
TRBV15,TRBJ2-3,CATSRDPTSTDTQYF
TRBV6-6,TRBJ1-2,CASSYSNGRTNYGYTF
TRBV2,TRBJ2-5,CASSTPGGGIETQYF
TRBV5-1,TRBJ2-5,CASSSSGPNQETQYF
TRBV6-6,TRBJ2-7,CASKTEGREQYF
TRBV9,TRBJ2-2,CASSVRNRGIGELFF
TRBV20-1,TRBJ2-5,CSAHGTSEQETQYF
TRBV14,TRBJ1-2,CASSQDVRGNAYGYTF
TRBV29-1,TRBJ2-5,CSAPPPEGGETQYF
TRBV14,TRBJ2-3,CASSQDSGQGFTDTQYF
TRBV7-6,TRBJ2-3,CASSLSSKGTQYF
TRBV7-9,TRBJ2-5,CASSPSRVGWQETQYF
TRBV6-6,TRBJ1-5,CASSLPGQGDQPQHF
TRBV2,TRBJ1-5,CASSEGDRGIPSNQPQHF
TRBV20-1,TRBJ2-5,CSARDVGTYQETQYF
TRBV11-2,TRBJ1-3,CASSTIRQGTGNTIYF